Below, one TCR beta chain is given with its context. The sample is drawn from a study of blood T cell repertoires in COVID-19. This CDR3 spans 15 amino acids. CDR1 and CDR2 from the germline V gene are ENHRY and SYGVKD. Germline trimming cut 6 bases from V and 5 bases from J; bases unmatched to any gene: 10. Data came from immunoSEQ multiplex PCR; TCRdb stores just in-frame clones and leaves some out. The sample lists about 100,000 clones; more than 90% were seen once. This receptor was obtained from a man between 65 and 80 years old with acute or convalescent COVID-19. Specimen: peripheral blood. J is TRBJ1-1 and V is TRBV10-3; TRBD1 aligns across 9 bases. The CDR3 nucleotides are TGTGCCATCAGGACTACAACAGGGGGCTGGACTGAAGCTTTCTTT. Its protein is CAIRTTTGGWTEAFF.